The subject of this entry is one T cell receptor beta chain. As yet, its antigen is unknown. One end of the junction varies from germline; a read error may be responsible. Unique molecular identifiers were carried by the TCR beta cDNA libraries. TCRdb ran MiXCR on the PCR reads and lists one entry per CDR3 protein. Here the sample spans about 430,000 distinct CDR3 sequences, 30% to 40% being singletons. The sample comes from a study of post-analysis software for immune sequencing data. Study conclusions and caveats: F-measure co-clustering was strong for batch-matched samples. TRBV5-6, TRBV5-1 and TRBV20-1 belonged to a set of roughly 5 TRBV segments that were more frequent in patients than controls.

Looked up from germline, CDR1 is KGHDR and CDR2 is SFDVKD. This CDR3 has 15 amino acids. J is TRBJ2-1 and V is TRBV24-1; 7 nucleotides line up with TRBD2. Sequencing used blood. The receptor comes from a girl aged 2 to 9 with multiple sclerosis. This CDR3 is CATNGGGPSYDEQFF. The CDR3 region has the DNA TGTGCCACCAACGGCGGGGGTCCCTCCTACGATGAGCAGTTCTTC.